The rows below give T cell receptor beta chains drawn from one sample of a study of CD8 T cells in Susac syndrome. MiXCR, run by TCRdb on the immunoSEQ multiplex PCR reads, gives a single entry per CDR3 protein. The sample has 150,000 or so distinct CDR3 sequences, approximately 96% seen once. Source material: CD4+ T cells from PBMCs. The origin of the receptors is a human donor with Susac syndrome. The CDR3 runs from the conserved cysteine through the conserved F or W. D genes are given only for firm matches. Size is omitted from some rows. Given values are once, few, many or a class for expanded clones.

TRBJ2-3	.	.	TRBV3-1	TGTGCCAGCAGCCAAGAGGGGAATACGCAGTATTTT	CASSQEGNTQYF
TRBJ2-5	.	.	TRBV29-1	TGCAGCGTTCGGGGGAGCCTATTTCCGGAGACCCAGTACTTC	CSVRGSLFPETQYF
TRBJ2-7	TRBD1	.	TRBV3-1	TGTGCCAGCAGCCTTCGGTGGACAGGGGGTTCCTACGAGCAGTACTTC	CASSLRWTGGSYEQYF
TRBJ2-7	.	once	TRBV9	TGTGCCAGCAGCGATACAGGGTCCCCCTTAGACGAGCAGTACTTC	CASSDTGSPLDEQYF
TRBJ1-2	.	.	TRBV6-1	TGTGCCAGCAGTGAAAGGGCAGGCAGCTATGGCTACACCTTC	CASSERAGSYGYTF
TRBJ1-1	.	.	TRBV29-1	TGCAGCGTTGCCTATACTGGCACTGAAGCTTTCTTT	CSVAYTGTEAFF
TRBJ2-6	.	.	TRBV15	TGTGCCACCAGCAGAGCCATGGGGCAGGGTAGCTCTGGGGCCAACGTCCTGACTTTC	CATSRAMGQGSSGANVLTF
TRBJ1-1	.	.	TRBV5-6	TGTGCCAGCAGCTTTGGACGAAGAGCTTTCTTT	CASSFGRRAFF
TRBJ1-5	TRBD1	.	TRBV20-1	TGCAGTGCTAGTGAACAGGGGAGGGATCAGCCCCAGCATTTT	CSASEQGRDQPQHF
TRBJ2-7	.	.	TRBV3-1	TGTGCCAGCAGCCCCGGGCGGACACTCCTAGCCTACGAGCAGTACTTC	CASSPGRTLLAYEQYF
TRBJ2-5	TRBD1	.	TRBV14	TGTGCCAGCAGCCCCCTGGGACAGGGGAAACGGGAGACCCAGTACTTC	CASSPLGQGKRETQYF
TRBJ1-2	TRBD1	.	TRBV3-1	TGTGCCAGCAGCCTCCCCGGACAGGGGGGGTATGGCTACACCTTC	CASSLPGQGGYGYTF
TRBJ1-1	.	.	TRBV6-4	TGTGCCAGCAGTGTTAAGGAGAACACTGAAGCTTTCTTT	CASSVKENTEAFF
TRBJ1-2	TRBD1	.	TRBV18	TGTGCCAGCTCGCTCCAACAGGGGATCGGAGGCTACACCTTC	CASSLQQGIGGYTF
TRBJ1-2	.	few	TRBV7-9	TGTGCCAGCAGCTTAGCCGGAAGGAACTATGGCTACACCTTC	CASSLAGRNYGYTF
TRBJ2-5	TRBD2	.	TRBV12-3/TRBV12-4	TGTGCCAGCAGTTGGGTACTAGCGGGGGACCAAGAGACCCAGTACTTC	CASSWVLAGDQETQYF
TRBJ2-7	.	.	TRBV14	TGTGCCAGCAGCCCGAGTGGTCAGGGCGAGCAGTACTTC	CASSPSGQGEQYF
TRBJ1-1	.	.	TRBV6-5	TGTGCCAGCAGCCCTGGGACAGAAGCTTTCTTT	CASSPGTEAFF
TRBJ2-7	.	.	TRBV9	TGTGCCAGCGGGACACCCTACGAGCAGTACTTC	CASGTPYEQYF
TRBJ1-5	.	once	TRBV20-1	TGCAGTGCTAGGGCGCAGGCGTTCAATCAGCCCCAGCATTTT	CSARAQAFNQPQHF
TRBJ2-3	TRBD2	.	TRBV9	TGTGCCAGCAGCTTTATCGGGACTAGCGTCACAGATACGCAGTATTTT	CASSFIGTSVTDTQYF
TRBJ2-1	TRBD1	.	TRBV19	TGTGCCAGCCGGGACAGGGCTCGTGAGCAGTTCTTC	CASRDRAREQFF
TRBJ2-7	TRBD1	.	TRBV5-4	TGTGCCAGCAGCAAACAGGGGCCGCCTTTCTACGAGCAGTACTTC	CASSKQGPPFYEQYF
TRBJ2-5	TRBD1	few	TRBV29-1	TGCAGCGTTGGACAGGGCTGGGAGACCCAGTACTTC	CSVGQGWETQYF
TRBJ2-7	.	.	TRBV10-3	TGTGCCATCAGTGAACAGGGAAGGTTCAACGAGCAGTACTTC	CAISEQGRFNEQYF
TRBJ2-1	.	once	TRBV11-2	TGTGCCAGCAGCATCGGGGGTCACAATGAGCAGTTCTTC	CASSIGGHNEQFF
TRBJ2-1	TRBD2	.	TRBV6-4	TGTGCCAGCGGTAGCGGGGGGGCGAAGTTCTTC	CASGSGGAKFF
TRBJ2-3	TRBD1	.	TRBV29-1	TGCAGCGTTCGGGACAGTGCTAGCACAGATACGCAGTATTTT	CSVRDSASTDTQYF
TRBJ2-5	.	.	TRBV25-1	TGTGCCAGCAGTGAATTGATCCCGGGGGAGACCCAGTACTTC	CASSELIPGETQYF
TRBJ1-1	.	.	TRBV14	TGTGCCAGCAGCCAAGATCTAGGGGCGAACACTGAAGCTTTCTTT	CASSQDLGANTEAFF
TRBJ1-2	.	.	TRBV4-3	TGCGCCAGCAGCCAAGGAAGGGGGAATCACTATGGCTACACCTTC	CASSQGRGNHYGYTF
TRBJ2-3	.	.	TRBV7-2	TGTGCCAGCAGCTTCGATGGAACCACAGATACGCAGTATTTT	CASSFDGTTDTQYF
TRBJ2-1	TRBD2	.	TRBV20-1	TGCAGTGCCACCGCGGGGGGGGTCAGGTACAATGAGCAGTTCTTC	CSATAGGVRYNEQFF
TRBJ2-5	TRBD1	.	TRBV6-5	TGTGCCAGCAGTTCCCAGGGGGACCAAGAGACCCAGTACTTC	CASSSQGDQETQYF
TRBJ2-1	.	.	TRBV12-3/TRBV12-4	TGTGCCAGCAGTTCGCCTGGGGTTAAAAATGAGCAGTTCTTC	CASSSPGVKNEQFF
TRBJ1-1	.	.	TRBV6-6	TGTGCCAGCAGTTACGGGGTGGCGGCGTTGAACACTGAAGCTTTCTTT	CASSYGVAALNTEAFF
TRBJ2-7	.	.	TRBV27	TGTGCCAGCAGTTATAGGAGAGAATTC	CASSYRREF
TRBJ2-1	.	.	TRBV3-1	TGTGCCAGCAGCCAGGGCCCCGGGGATGAGCAGTTCTTC	CASSQGPGDEQFF
TRBJ2-4	TRBD2	once	TRBV20-1	TGCAGTGCTAGACAGGGTTCGGGGGGGCAAACGAACATTCAGTACTTC	CSARQGSGGQTNIQYF
TRBJ2-1	.	.	TRBV4-1	TGCGCCAGCAGCCAAGAACAAACGGCCTCCTACAATGAGCAGTTCTTC	CASSQEQTASYNEQFF
TRBJ1-1	TRBD1	.	TRBV29-1	TGCAGCGTTATGACAGGGGGCGGCGAAGCTTTCTTT	CSVMTGGGEAFF
TRBJ2-2	.	.	TRBV5-1	TGCGCCAGCAGCTTGGCCATTCCCCCCGGGGAGCTGTTTTTT	CASSLAIPPGELFF
TRBJ2-7	TRBD2	.	TRBV29-1	TGCAGCGTCTCCTTTAGCGGGAGGGCCTACGAGCAGTACTTC	CSVSFSGRAYEQYF
TRBJ2-2	.	.	TRBV2	TGTGCCAGCAGTGATTCTCCTTACACCGGGGAGCTGTTTTTT	CASSDSPYTGELFF
TRBJ2-2	.	.	TRBV7-9	TGTGCCAGCAGCTTAACCGGACGTACCGGGGAGCTGTTTTTT	CASSLTGRTGELFF
TRBJ2-3	.	.	TRBV12-5	TGTGCTAGTGGTTTGGGAGGGGGAGATACGCAGTATTTT	CASGLGGGDTQYF
TRBJ2-1	TRBD2	.	TRBV15	TGTGCCACCAGCAGAGCTAGCGGGGGGGACAATGAGCAGTTCTTC	CATSRASGGDNEQFF
TRBJ2-3	TRBD1	.	TRBV5-4	TGTGCCAGTAACCCGGGACAGGGCACAGATACGCAGTATTTT	CASNPGQGTDTQYF
TRBJ2-1	.	.	TRBV20-1	TGCAGTGCTAGTCGGAGCAATGAGCAGTTCTTC	CSASRSNEQFF
TRBJ2-2	.	.	TRBV19	TGTGCCAGTAGTATAAGACAGAACACCGGGGAGCTGTTTTTT	CASSIRQNTGELFF
TRBJ2-5	TRBD2	once	TRBV19	TGTGCCAGTAGAAGAGGACTAGCGGGGGGCCAAGAGACCCAGTACTTC	CASRRGLAGGQETQYF